These 3 T cell receptor beta chains originate from one sample sequenced in a study of T-cell reconstitution after alpha-beta-depleted transplantation in children listed by TCRdb under 2016. The library was made by PCR. The data were produced on an Illumina HiSeq 2500. To normalize quantification of the TCRbeta repertoire, the TCR libraries were built with molecular barcoding that relied on unique molecular identifiers. TCRdb reran the public reads through fastp at Q25 and MiXCR, keeping productive beta chains. A single entry per CDR3 protein holds the most common genes and DNA from its merged rows. Here the sample has hundreds of thousands of distinct CDR3 sequences; approximately 17% occur a single time. The ten most abundant clones make up 0.85% to 1.3% of the sample. Sequencing used PBMCs from the stem cell graft donor, obtained from the stem cell graft. The receptors were gathered from a human donor who donated a stem cell graft to a child with acute myeloid leukemia.

The sample holds one count of this clonotype. This chain links TRBV11-2 with TRBJ1-5; D might be TRBD1 (5 bases). Between the trimmed V and J ends, which lost 5 bases and 7 bases, there was a span of 15 bases. CDR3 length: 14 amino acids. Germline CDR1 is SGHAT and CDR2 is FQNNGV. DNA for the CDR3: TGTGCCAGCAGCCGTAACGAGGGGAACCAGCCCCAGCATTTT. Its protein is CASSRNEGNQPQHF.

V usage is TRBV5-1 and J usage is TRBJ1-4; no definite D call. The germline V gene has CDR1 SGHRS and CDR2 YFSETQ. This CDR3 has 18 amino acids. The ends were cut back, 2 bases at V and 6 bases at J, with 23 bases in the middle. CDR3 protein: CASSFRPLGGSSDEKLFF. CDR3 nucleotide sequence: TGCGCCAGCAGCTTCCGCCCCCTCGGAGGGAGTAGTGATGAAAAACTGTTTTTT.

The chain joins TRBV12-3 or TRBV12-4 to TRBJ2-5; the D gene is possibly TRBD1 (6 bases). This CDR3 has 15 amino acids. Trimming cost V 5 bases and J 1 base, with 14 bases left between them. Here the CDR3 DNA reads TGTGCCAGCAGTGTACGATACAGGGCCCAAGAGACCCAGTACTTC. This sequence encodes CASSVRYRAQETQYF.